This TCR beta chain was retrieved from a study of blood T cell repertoires in COVID-19. Overall study context: The cDNA or gDNA used as material had been derived from T cells, B-cell-depleted T cells, or PBMCs.

The data were produced by immunoSEQ multiplex PCR, yet TCRdb's version contains in-frame clones alone and is incomplete. The data contain 45,000 to 65,000 clones, more than 90% of them singletons. CDR1 SGHRS and CDR2 YFSETQ come from the germline V gene. CDR3 length: 14 residues. The V end was cut by 0 bases, the J end by 5 bases, with 10 bases between. Sequencing was done on a sample of peripheral blood. The chain recombines TRBV5-1 with TRBJ2-3; D might be TRBD2 (5 bases). The sequence was collected from a man aged 45-60 years with acute or convalescent COVID-19. The CDR3 sequence is CASSLEAGVDTQYF. CDR3 in DNA: TGCGCCAGCAGCTTGGAGGCGGGTGTAGATACGCAGTATTTT.